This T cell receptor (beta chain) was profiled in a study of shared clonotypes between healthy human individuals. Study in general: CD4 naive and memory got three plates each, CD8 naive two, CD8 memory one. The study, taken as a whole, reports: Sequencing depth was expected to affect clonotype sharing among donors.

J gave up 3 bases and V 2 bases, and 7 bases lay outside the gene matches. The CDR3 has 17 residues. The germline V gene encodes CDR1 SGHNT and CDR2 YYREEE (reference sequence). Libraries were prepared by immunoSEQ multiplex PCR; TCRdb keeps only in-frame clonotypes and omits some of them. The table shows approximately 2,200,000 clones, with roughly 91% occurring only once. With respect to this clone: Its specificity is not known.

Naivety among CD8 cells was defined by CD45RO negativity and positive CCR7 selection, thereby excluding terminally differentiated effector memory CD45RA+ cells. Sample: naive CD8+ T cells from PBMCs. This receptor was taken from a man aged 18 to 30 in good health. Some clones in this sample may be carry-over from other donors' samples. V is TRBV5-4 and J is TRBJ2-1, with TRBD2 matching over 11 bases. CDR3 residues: CASSFPPSGRNYNEQFF. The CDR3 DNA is TGTGCCAGCAGCTTCCCTCCTAGCGGGAGGAACTACAATGAGCAGTTCTTC.